The next 3 T cell receptor beta chains were all read from a single sample in a study of T cell responses to AZD1222 COVID-19 vaccine. Measured with immunoSEQ multiplex PCR; TCRdb has only the in-frame clones, and not every one. In the table there are some 130,000 clones, around 84% of which are singletons. Sequencing was performed on peripheral blood, taken on day 0 of AZD1222 vaccination. The receptors stem from an adult in good health.

The CDR3 region is CASSLGSKGGEPQHF. The CDR3 DNA sequence: TGTGCCAGCAGCTTAGGAAGTAAAGGGGGTGAGCCCCAGCATTTT. The J gene is TRBJ1-5, the V gene TRBV7-8; D may be TRBD1 (6 bases). Per germline, CDR1 SGHVS and CDR2 FQNEAQ. There are 15 residues in the CDR3. Trimming removed 1 base at V and 8 bases at J, with 15 bases between.

CDR3 sequence (DNA): TGTGCCACCAGCAGCCGGCTCAGGGGCCGGATTAATGAAAAACTGTTTTTT. This translates into CATSSRLRGRINEKLFF. V usage is TRBV15 and J usage is TRBJ1-4, with a weak D call TRBD1 (6 bases). The ends were cut back, 3 bases at V and 4 bases at J, with 18 bases in the middle. Germline V gene lookup returns CDR1 LNHNV and CDR2 YYDKDF (reference sequence). This CDR3 has 17 residues.

The chain couples TRBV7-6 to TRBJ2-7; D assignment may be TRBD1 or TRBD2 (5 bases each). Trimming removed 8 bases at V and 3 bases at J, with 14 bases between. This CDR3 spans 13 amino acids. Germline-derived CDR1 and CDR2 are SGHVS and FNYEAQ. CDR3 sequence reads: CASFNRDGYEQYF. The CDR3 nucleotides are TGTGCCAGCTTTAATCGGGACGGCTACGAGCAGTACTTC.